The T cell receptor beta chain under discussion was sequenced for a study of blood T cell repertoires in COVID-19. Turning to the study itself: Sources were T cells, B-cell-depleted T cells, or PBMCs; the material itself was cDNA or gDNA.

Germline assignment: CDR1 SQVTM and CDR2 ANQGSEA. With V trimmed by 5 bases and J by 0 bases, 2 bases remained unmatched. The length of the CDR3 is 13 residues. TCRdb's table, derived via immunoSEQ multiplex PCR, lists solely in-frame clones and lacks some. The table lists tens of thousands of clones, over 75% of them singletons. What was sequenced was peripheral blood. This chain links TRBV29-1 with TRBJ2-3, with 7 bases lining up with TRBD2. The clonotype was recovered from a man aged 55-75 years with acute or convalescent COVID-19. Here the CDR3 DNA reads TGCAGCGTTCCTAGCGGCAGCACAGATACGCAGTATTTT. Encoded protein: CSVPSGSTDTQYF.